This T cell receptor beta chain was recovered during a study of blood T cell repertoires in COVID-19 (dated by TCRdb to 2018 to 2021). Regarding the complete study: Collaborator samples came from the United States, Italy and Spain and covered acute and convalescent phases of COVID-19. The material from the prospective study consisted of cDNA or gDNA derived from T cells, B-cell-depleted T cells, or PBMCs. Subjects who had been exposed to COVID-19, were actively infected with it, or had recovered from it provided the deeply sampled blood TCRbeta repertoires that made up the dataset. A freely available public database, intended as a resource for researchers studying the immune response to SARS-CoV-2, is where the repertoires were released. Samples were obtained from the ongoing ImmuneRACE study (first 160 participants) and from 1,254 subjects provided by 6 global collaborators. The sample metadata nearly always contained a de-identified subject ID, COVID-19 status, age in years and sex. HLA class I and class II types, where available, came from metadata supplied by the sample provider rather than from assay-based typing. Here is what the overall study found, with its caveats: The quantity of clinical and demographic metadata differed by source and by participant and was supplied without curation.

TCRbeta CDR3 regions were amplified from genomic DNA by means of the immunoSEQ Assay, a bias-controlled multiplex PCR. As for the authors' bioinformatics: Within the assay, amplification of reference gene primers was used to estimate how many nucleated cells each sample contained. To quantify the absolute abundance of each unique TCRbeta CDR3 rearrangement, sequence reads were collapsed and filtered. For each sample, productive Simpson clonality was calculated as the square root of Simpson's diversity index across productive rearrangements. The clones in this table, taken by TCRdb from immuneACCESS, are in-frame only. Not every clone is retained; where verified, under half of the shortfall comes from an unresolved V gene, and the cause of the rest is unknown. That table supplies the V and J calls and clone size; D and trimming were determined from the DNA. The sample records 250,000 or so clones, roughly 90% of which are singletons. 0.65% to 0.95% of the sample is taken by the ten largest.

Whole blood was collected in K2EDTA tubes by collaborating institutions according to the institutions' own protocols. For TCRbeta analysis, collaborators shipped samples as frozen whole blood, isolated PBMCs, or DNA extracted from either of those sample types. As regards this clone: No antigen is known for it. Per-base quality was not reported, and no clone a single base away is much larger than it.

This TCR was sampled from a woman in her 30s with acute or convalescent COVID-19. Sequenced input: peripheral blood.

Read as DNA, the sequence is TGTGCCAGCAGTTACTCCCGGACAGGGCGATTCAATGAGCAGTTCTTC. The encoded protein is CASSYSRTGRFNEQFF. The chain is assembled from TRBV6-2 or TRBV6-3 and TRBJ2-1, with TRBD1 matching 8 junction bases. The CDR3 goes from the cysteine to the phenylalanine over 16 residues. The entry retains the CDR3 DNA only, 48 bases that are in frame from base 1. Via the germline V gene, CDR1 is MNHEY and CDR2 SVGEGT. The V end gives up 0 bases and the J end 6 bases, leaving 7 bases in the junction not matched to a gene.